This T cell receptor (beta chain) emerged from a study of technical replicates of blood from a handful of donors. Libraries were prepared by immunoSEQ multiplex PCR; TCRdb keeps only in-frame clonotypes and omits some of them. The sample holds around 83,000 clones, roughly 94% seen once. The receptor was derived from a human donor in good health. The sequenced material came from T cells isolated from PBMCs.

CDR3 in amino acids: CASSLREGYEQYF. In DNA, the CDR3 is TGTGCCAGCAGTTTAAGGGAGGGCTACGAGCAGTACTTC. The chain joins TRBV27 to TRBJ2-7; TRBD2 matches 7 bases. The CDR3 is 13 residues long. The germline CDR1 and CDR2 sequences are MNHEY and SMNVEV (reference sequence). Trimming at V came to 2 bases and at J to 3 bases, leaving 1 base not matched to a gene.